The clone carrying this T cell receptor (beta chain) was recorded many times. Its antigen is not known. Authors of the study amplified TCR beta CDR3 regions from RNA transcripts. TCR CDR3 underwent first-round RT-PCR with the HTBI primer set. From the multiplex PCR reads, TCRdb called clonotypes with MiXCR, one entry per CDR3 protein. The table records 500,000 to 650,000 distinct CDR3 sequences, about 14% of them present only once. This sample was included in a study of T cells in Graves' hyperthyroidism and ophthalmopathy. General observations from the study: Stable hyperthyroidism and ophthalmopathy were separated using 13 V-J signatures.

In germline, CDR1 is LGHNA, CDR2 YSLEER. The V segment lost 0 bases and the J segment 3 bases; nucleotides outside the gene matches: 4. The CDR3 is 17 amino acids. Material for sequencing was blood. The clonotype was recovered from a woman between 45 and 65 years old with Graves' ophthalmopathy. The chain carries TRBV4-3 and TRBJ2-3, with 12 positions matching TRBD2. The CDR3 loop reads CASSQDLLAGGTDTQYF. The CDR3 DNA is TGCGCCAGCAGCCAAGATTTACTAGCGGGAGGAACAGATACGCAGTATTTT.